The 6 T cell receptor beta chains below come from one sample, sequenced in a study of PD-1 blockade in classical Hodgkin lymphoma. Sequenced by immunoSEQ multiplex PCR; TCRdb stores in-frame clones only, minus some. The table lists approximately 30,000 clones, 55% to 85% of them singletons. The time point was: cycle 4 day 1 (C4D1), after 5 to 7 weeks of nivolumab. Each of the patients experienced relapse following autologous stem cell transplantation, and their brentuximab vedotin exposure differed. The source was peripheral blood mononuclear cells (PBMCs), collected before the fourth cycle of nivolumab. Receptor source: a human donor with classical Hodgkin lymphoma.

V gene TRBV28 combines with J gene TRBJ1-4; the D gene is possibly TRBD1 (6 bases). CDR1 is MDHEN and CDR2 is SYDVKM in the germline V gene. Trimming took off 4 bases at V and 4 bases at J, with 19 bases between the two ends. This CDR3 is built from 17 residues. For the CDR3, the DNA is TGTGCCAGCAGTTGGGTCCCGTGGGGGGCTGGTAATGAAAAACTGTTTTTT. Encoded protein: CASSWVPWGAGNEKLFF.

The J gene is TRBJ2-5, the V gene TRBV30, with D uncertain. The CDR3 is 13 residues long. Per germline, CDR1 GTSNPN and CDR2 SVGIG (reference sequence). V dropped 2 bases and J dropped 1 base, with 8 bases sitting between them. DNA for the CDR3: TGTGCCTGGAGTAGATTCGCCCAAGAGACCCAGTACTTC. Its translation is CAWSRFAQETQYF.

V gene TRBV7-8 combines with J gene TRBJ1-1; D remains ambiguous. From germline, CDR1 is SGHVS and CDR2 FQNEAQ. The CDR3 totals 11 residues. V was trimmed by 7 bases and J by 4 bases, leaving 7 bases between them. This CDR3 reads CASMGGTEAFF. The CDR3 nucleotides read TGTGCCAGCATGGGTGGCACTGAAGCTTTCTTT.

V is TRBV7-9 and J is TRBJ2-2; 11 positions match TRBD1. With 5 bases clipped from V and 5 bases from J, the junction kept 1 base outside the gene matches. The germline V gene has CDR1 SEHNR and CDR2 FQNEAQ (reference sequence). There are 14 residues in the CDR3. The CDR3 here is CASSGQGATGELFF. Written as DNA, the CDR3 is TGTGCCAGCAGCGGACAGGGGGCAACCGGGGAGCTGTTTTTT.

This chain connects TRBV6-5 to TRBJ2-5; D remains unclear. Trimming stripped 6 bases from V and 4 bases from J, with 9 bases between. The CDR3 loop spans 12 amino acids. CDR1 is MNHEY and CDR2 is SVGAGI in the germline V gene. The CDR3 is CASSPAGETQYF. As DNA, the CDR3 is TGTGCCAGCAGCCCCGCCGGAGAGACCCAGTACTTC.

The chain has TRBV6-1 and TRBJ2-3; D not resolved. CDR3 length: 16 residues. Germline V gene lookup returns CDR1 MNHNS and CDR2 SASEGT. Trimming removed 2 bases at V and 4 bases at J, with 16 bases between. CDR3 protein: CASSERRQAGPDTQYF. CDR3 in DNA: TGTGCCAGCAGTGAAAGGCGGCAGGCTGGGCCAGATACGCAGTATTTT.